This T cell receptor (beta chain) was recorded in a study of technical replicates of blood from a few donors. The data were produced by immunoSEQ multiplex PCR, yet TCRdb's version contains in-frame clones alone and is incomplete. The sample has about 80,000 clones, around 90% seen once. The CDR3 loop spans 15 amino acids. Between the trimmed V and J ends, which lost 3 bases and 1 base, there was a span of 13 bases. Looked up from germline, CDR1 is SGHAT and CDR2 is FQNNGV. This receptor was identified in a human donor in good health. Sequencing was carried out using T cells isolated from PBMCs. The genes are TRBV11-2 and TRBJ2-7; D call uncertain. In nucleotides, the CDR3 is TGTGCCAGCAGCTTCGAACCACAGTATTCCTACGAGCAGTACTTC. Protein product: CASSFEPQYSYEQYF.